These 17 T cell receptor beta chains were all obtained from the same sample, sequenced in a study of CD8 T cells in ankylosing spondylitis (dated by TCRdb to about 2017). The library relied on 5' RACE. TCRdb records Illumina HiSeq 2500 as the sequencer. Through fastp at Q25 and MiXCR, TCRdb rebuilt clones from the public reads, retaining in-frame beta chains. Rows are combined by CDR3 protein, so each entry shows the most common genes and DNA. This sample is represented by 200,000 to 300,000 distinct CDR3 sequences; around 25% of them were singletons. Of the sample, 0.6% to 0.75% is held by the ten largest clones. Sequencing was performed on blood, either unsorted or a sorted T cell fraction (not recorded which). These receptors were collected from a male donor with ankylosing spondylitis or in good health (not recorded which).

This clonotype has just a few counts. The chain recombines TRBV20-1 with TRBJ2-5, with 10 bases fitting TRBD1. This CDR3 is built from 14 residues. V was pared by 2 bases and J by 4 bases, with 4 bases of the junction left unmatched. Germline assignment: CDR1 DFQATT and CDR2 SNEGSKA (reference sequence). This CDR3 reads CSARWGQGIETQYF. The CDR3 DNA sequence: TGCAGTGCTAGATGGGGACAGGGGATAGAGACCCAGTACTTC.

This clonotype was observed a few times. The genes are TRBV23-1 and TRBJ2-1; TRBD1 might be the D (5 bases). TRBV23-1 is sorted into the ORF group, with uncertain function. The CDR3 is made up of 15 amino acids. The ends were cut back, 1 base at V and 2 bases at J, with 9 bases in the middle. Here the CDR3 reads CASSQWIRAYNEQFF. DNA for the CDR3: TGCGCCAGCAGTCAATGGATCAGGGCCTACAATGAGCAGTTCTTC.

As regards this clonotype: Its ends do not fully match the called genes, so a read error is possible. The chain employs TRBV20-1 and TRBJ2-3; 8 bases align to TRBD2. CDR3 length: 14 residues. Germline CDR1 reads DFQATT; CDR2 reads SNEGSKA (reference sequence). The CDR3 protein is CSARAGGSTDPQYF. The CDR3 DNA follows: TGCAGTGCTAGGGCGGGGGGTAGCACAGATCCGCAGTATTTT.

This clonotype was counted only a few times. The chain recombines TRBV29-1 with TRBJ1-5; TRBD1 might be the D (6 bases). The V end lost 6 bases, the J end lost 3 bases, and 9 bases lay between the germline ends. Germline V CDR1 and CDR2: SQVTM, ANQGSEA. The CDR3 covers 12 residues. CDR3 sequence: CSVGGHNQPQHF. The CDR3, as DNA: TGCAGCGTCGGGGGACACAATCAGCCCCAGCATTTT.

V is TRBV6-6 and J is TRBJ2-7; D possibly corresponds to TRBD1 (5 bases). Per germline, CDR1 MNHNY and CDR2 SVGAGI (reference sequence). This CDR3 comprises 13 residues. The ends were cut back, 6 bases at V and 6 bases at J, with 15 bases in the middle. This CDR3 reads CASRPPAGIEQYF. CDR3 DNA: TGTGCCAGCAGGCCTCCCGCAGGGATCGAGCAGTACTTC.

This chain links TRBV20-1 with TRBJ2-5; no firm D call. The CDR3 totals 12 residues. Trimming cost V 7 bases and J 2 bases, with 11 bases left between them. The V gene's germline CDR1 is DFQATT and CDR2 SNEGSKA (reference sequence). CDR3 sequence (DNA): TGCAGTGTTGACTTACGGCAAGAGACCCAGTACTTC. Protein product: CSVDLRQETQYF.

On this clonotype itself: A read error may be the cause here, since a much bigger clone is one base away. V usage is TRBV2 and J usage is TRBJ2-3; possibly TRBD2 for D (6 bases). Trimming cost V 8 bases and J 2 bases, with 14 bases left between them. Germline V gene lookup returns CDR1 SNHLY and CDR2 FYNNEI. CDR3 length equals 14 residues. CDR3 in DNA: TGTGCCAGCCGTGTTGGAGGGGTCACAGATACGCAGTATTTT. The encoded protein is CASRVGGVTDTQYF.

This clonotype was seen ten or more times. V usage is TRBV5-5 and J usage is TRBJ2-1, with D possibly TRBD1 on 6 matching bases. Trimming removed 4 bases at V and 10 bases at J, with 15 bases between. Germline V gene lookup returns CDR1 SGHKS and CDR2 YYEKEE (reference sequence). CDR3 length: 13 residues. The CDR3 spells CASSKGQWDEQFF. The CDR3 nucleotides read TGTGCCAGCAGCAAGGGACAATGGGACGAGCAGTTCTTC.

The CDR3 reads CASSPDRGHETQYF. In DNA form, the CDR3 reads TGTGCCAGCAGCCCGGACAGGGGGCACGAGACCCAGTACTTC. The chain carries TRBV7-9 and TRBJ2-5; 11 nucleotides match TRBD1. CDR1 is SEHNR and CDR2 is FQNEAQ in the germline V gene (reference sequence). This CDR3 is 14 amino acids long. The V gene end was trimmed by 5 bases and the J gene end by 5 bases; junction bases not matched to a gene: 4.

The CDR3 sequence: CASSLVPSGGTDTQYF. The CDR3 DNA is TGCGCCAGCAGCTTGGTGCCTAGCGGGGGCACAGATACGCAGTATTTT. The genes are TRBV5-1 and TRBJ2-3; 9 nucleotides align to TRBD2. V shed 0 bases and J 1 base; nucleotides not matched to a gene: 3. CDR1 and CDR2 from the germline V gene are SGHRS and YFSETQ. This CDR3 is built from 16 residues.

This clonotype was observed at least ten times. The chain employs TRBV4-1 and TRBJ2-1; 9 bases are a match to TRBD1. This CDR3 is built from 16 residues. Germline loops: CDR1 MGHRA, CDR2 YSYEKL. V trimming: 1 base; J trimming: 7 bases; junction bases outside the gene matches: 8. CDR3 nucleotide sequence: TGCGCCAGCAGCCAAGGAAGAGGGACAGGGTTTAATGAGCAGTTCTTC. Protein sequence: CASSQGRGTGFNEQFF.

The chain employs TRBV7-1 and TRBJ2-3, with 12 bases matching TRBD1. TRBV7-1 is an open reading frame whose function is uncertain. Unmatched junction bases numbered 8, after V lost 6 bases and J lost 4 bases. The length of the CDR3 is 16 residues. The CDR3 DNA follows: TGTGCCAGCAGTCCACCGGGACAGGGGGCCCCAGATACGCAGTATTTT. This gives the protein CASSPPGQGAPDTQYF.

This clonotype was counted at least ten times. The chain has TRBV6-1 and TRBJ1-2; D is unresolved. Germline CDR1 MNHNS, CDR2 SASEGT. V lost 6 bases, J lost 0 bases, and 14 bases lay in between. The CDR3 is made up of 15 amino acids. CDR3 amino acids: CASSLGTGANYGYTF. The DNA of the CDR3 is TGTGCCAGCAGCCTCGGTACCGGGGCTAACTATGGCTACACCTTC.

This clonotype showed up just a few times. The rearrangement uses TRBV12-3 or TRBV12-4 and TRBJ1-1; D uncertain. V was cut by 3 bases and J by 0 bases, with 14 bases left in between. The CDR3 is 16 amino acids. CDR3 bases: TGTGCCAGCAGTTTCGGAGGGAGAGTAATGAACACTGAAGCTTTCTTT. It yields the protein CASSFGGRVMNTEAFF.

In this sample, this clonotype turned up many times. The chain has TRBV20-1 and TRBJ2-3; no reliable D call. CDR3 size: 14 residues. Germline CDR1 is DFQATT and CDR2 is SNEGSKA (reference sequence). The germline V and J ends were trimmed by 3 bases and 6 bases, with 16 bases remaining between them. CDR3 coding DNA: TGCAGTGCTAGGTACGCCGGACGAGCTGATACGCAGTATTTT. This codes for CSARYAGRADTQYF.

The rearrangement uses TRBV6-1 and TRBJ2-5; tentatively, D is TRBD1 or TRBD2 (5 bases each). CDR1 is MNHNS, CDR2 SASEGT, per germline. V lost 6 bases and J lost 3, with 14 bases in between. This CDR3 has 14 amino acids. As DNA, the CDR3 is TGTGCCAGCAGACCAGGGACCTGGAAAGAGACCCAGTACTTC. Amino acid sequence: CASRPGTWKETQYF.

This clonotype was counted a few times. V and J are TRBV4-1 and TRBJ2-5; TRBD2 matches 7 bases. CDR1 and CDR2 (germline): MGHRA, YSYEKL. The V and J ends lost 4 bases and 1 base, in that order; junction bases with no gene match: 3. This CDR3 region has 14 residues. In nucleotides, the CDR3 is TGCGCCAGCAGCCGCGGGGGAACCCAAGAGACCCAGTACTTC. Encoded protein: CASSRGGTQETQYF.